The clone carrying this TCR beta chain turned up a few times. Its target is unknown. This entry belongs to a study of PD-1 blockade in classical Hodgkin lymphoma. Study observations and caveats: Newly diagnosed and completely responding patients shared comparable baseline diversity. Diminished baseline TCR diversity has been reported in newly diagnosed patients relative to healthy donors.

Clones were sequenced by immunoSEQ multiplex PCR, and TCRdb holds only the in-frame ones, with some missing. The table lists 20,000 or so clones, roughly 80% of them singletons. V lost 3 bases to trimming and J lost 1 base, with 6 bases between them. CDR1 and CDR2 from the germline V gene are MNHEY and SVGAGI. This CDR3 region has 13 residues. Patients all relapsed after autologous stem cell transplantation, and there was variation in brentuximab vedotin exposure. The gene calls are TRBV6-5 and TRBJ1-1; no definite D call. The sequencing here drew on peripheral blood mononuclear cells (PBMCs), taken at baseline. The TCR sequence derives from a human donor with classical Hodgkin lymphoma. This CDR3 reads CASSYFGNTEAFF. The CDR3 DNA sequence: TGTGCCAGCAGTTATTTCGGGAACACTGAAGCTTTCTTT.